This T cell receptor beta chain comes out of a study of blood T cell repertoires in COVID-19. Overall study context: The United States, Italy and Spain supplied acute and convalescent COVID-19 samples. Sources were T cells, B-cell-depleted T cells, or PBMCs; the material itself was cDNA or gDNA.

Trimming cost V 3 bases and J 7 bases; bases outside gene matches: 5. Germline CDR1 is LNHDA and CDR2 is SQIVND (reference sequence). The CDR3 covers 15 residues. Enrollment of patients from Seattle took place during active infection, with longitudinal follow-up. Per the authors' pipeline: Amplified reference gene primers provided the basis for estimating nucleated cell counts. Assay used: immunoSEQ multiplex PCR; TCRdb lists only in-frame clones, some missing. Clone size and the V and J calls come from that table; the DNA yielded D and trimming. The sample holds 150,000 to 200,000 clones, less than 90% seen once. Concerning this clone itself: The same CDR3 arises from other DNA sequences in this sample as well.

The chain links TRBV19 to TRBJ2-1; 11 bases line up with TRBD2. The sample taken for sequencing was peripheral blood. This receptor was identified in a woman between 70 and 85 years old with COVID-19, enrolled during active disease. CDR3 bases: TGTGCCAGTAGTATTGAGGGACTAGCGGTTAATGAGCAGTTCTTC. It yields the protein CASSIEGLAVNEQFF. The full variable domain, rest sourced from reference TRBV19 and TRBJ2-1, is DGGITQSPKYLFRKEGQNVTLSCEQNLNHDAMYWYRQDPGQGLRLIYYSQIVNDFQKGDIAEGYSVSREKKESFPLTVTSAQKNPTAFYLCASSIEGLAVNEQFFGPGTRLTVL.